Detailed here is one T cell receptor (beta chain). What it binds is unknown. Germline V gene lookup returns CDR1 SGHTA and CDR2 FQGNSA. CDR3 size: 14 residues. V lost 0 bases to trimming and J lost 2 bases, with 8 bases between them. The data are from a study of cytomegalovirus exposure and HLA in healthy donors. Study in general: Earlier work reported 117 million unique TCR beta sequences from about 179 million T cells. Overall study results and limits: Sequencing likely caused a cluster of highly shared sequence variants. The productive fraction for most TCR beta V segments was about 87% or about 30% in an earlier analysis.

PCR involved 60 Vbeta and 13 Jbeta primers. Data came from immunoSEQ multiplex PCR; TCRdb stores just in-frame clones and leaves some out. The sample carries about 100,000 clones, 60% to 75% recorded once. The sequence derives from a man aged 35 to 55 in good health and CMV-seropositive. Sequencing was carried out using PBMCs. The chain joins TRBV7-2 to TRBJ2-7; no clear D. The CDR3 coding sequence is TGTGCCAGCAGCTTAGCGCCCGGAGCCTACGAGCAGTACGTC. Protein: CASSLAPGAYEQYV.